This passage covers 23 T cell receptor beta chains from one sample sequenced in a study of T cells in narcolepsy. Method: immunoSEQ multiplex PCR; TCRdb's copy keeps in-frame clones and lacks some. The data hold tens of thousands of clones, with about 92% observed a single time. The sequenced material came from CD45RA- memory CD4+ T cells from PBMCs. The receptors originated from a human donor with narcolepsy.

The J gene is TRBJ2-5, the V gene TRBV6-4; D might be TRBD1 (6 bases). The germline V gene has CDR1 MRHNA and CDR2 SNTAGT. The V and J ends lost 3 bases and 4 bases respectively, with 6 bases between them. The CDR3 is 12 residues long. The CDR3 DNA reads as TGTGCCAGCAGTGAAGGGGGAGAGACCCAGTACTTC. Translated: CASSEGGETQYF.

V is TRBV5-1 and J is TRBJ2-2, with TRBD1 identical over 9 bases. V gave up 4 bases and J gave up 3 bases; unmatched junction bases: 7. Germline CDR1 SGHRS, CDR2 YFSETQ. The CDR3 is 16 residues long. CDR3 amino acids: CASSPGTGLYTGELFF. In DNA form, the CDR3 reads TGCGCCAGCAGCCCGGGGACAGGGTTGTACACCGGGGAGCTGTTTTTT.

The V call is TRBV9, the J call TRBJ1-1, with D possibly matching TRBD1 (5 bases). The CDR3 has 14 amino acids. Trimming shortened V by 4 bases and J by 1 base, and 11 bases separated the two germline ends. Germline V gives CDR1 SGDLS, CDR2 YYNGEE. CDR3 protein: CASSRSQENTEAFF. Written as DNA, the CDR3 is TGTGCCAGCAGCCGGTCACAGGAGAACACTGAAGCTTTCTTT. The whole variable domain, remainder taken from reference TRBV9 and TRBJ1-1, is DSGVTQTPKHLITATGQRVTLRCSPRSGDLSVYWYQQSLDQGLQFLIQYYNGEERAKGNILERFSAQQFPDLHSELNLSSLELGDSALYFCASSRSQENTEAFFGQGTRLTVV.

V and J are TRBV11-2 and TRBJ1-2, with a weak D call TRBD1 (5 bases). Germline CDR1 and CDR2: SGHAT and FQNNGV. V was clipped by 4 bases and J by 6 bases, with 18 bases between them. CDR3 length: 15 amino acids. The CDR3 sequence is CASSSILRAGNGYTF. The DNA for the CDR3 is TGTGCCAGCAGCTCCATTTTAAGGGCAGGGAATGGCTACACCTTC.

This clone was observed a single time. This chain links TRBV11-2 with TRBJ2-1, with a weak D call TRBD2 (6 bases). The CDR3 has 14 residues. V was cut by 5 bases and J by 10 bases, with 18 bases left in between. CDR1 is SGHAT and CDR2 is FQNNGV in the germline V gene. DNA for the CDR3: TGTGCCAGCAGCCCGACTAGTGGGAGGAGAGAGCAGTTCTTC. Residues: CASSPTSGRREQFF.

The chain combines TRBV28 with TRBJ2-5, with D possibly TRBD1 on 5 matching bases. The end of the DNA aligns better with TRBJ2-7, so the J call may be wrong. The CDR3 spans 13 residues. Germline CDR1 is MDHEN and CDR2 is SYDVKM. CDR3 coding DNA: TGTGCCAGCACCCCGCCGACAGTCTACGAGCAGTACTTC. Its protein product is CASTPPTVYEQYF.

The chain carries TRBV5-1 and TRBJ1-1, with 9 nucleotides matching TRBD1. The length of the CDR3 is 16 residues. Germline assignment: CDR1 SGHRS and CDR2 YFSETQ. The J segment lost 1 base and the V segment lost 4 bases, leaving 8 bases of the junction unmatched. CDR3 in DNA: TGCGCCAGCAGCCCCCAACCGGGACAGGGGAACACTGAAGCTTTCTTT. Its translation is CASSPQPGQGNTEAFF. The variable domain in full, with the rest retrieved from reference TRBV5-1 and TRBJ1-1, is KAGVTQTPRYLIKTRGQQVTLSCSPISGHRSVSWYQQTPGQGLQFLFEYFSETQRNKGNFPGRFSGRQFSNSRSEMNVSTLELGDSALYLCASSPQPGQGNTEAFFGQGTRLTVV.

CDR3 amino acids: CASRRWTSSADQPQHF. DNA of the CDR3: TGTGCCAGCAGGCGGTGGACCTCTAGCGCCGATCAGCCCCAGCATTTT. The chain is built from TRBV6-4 and TRBJ1-5; D call uncertain. Germline lookup yields CDR1 MRHNA and CDR2 SNTAGT. This CDR3 region has 16 residues. V lost 6 bases to trimming and J lost 5 bases, with 20 bases between them.

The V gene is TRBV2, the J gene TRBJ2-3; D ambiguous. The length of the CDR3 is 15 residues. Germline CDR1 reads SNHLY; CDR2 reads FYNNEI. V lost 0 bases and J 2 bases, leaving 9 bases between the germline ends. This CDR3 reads CASSEAGWPTDTQYF. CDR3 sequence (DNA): TGTGCCAGCAGTGAAGCCGGCTGGCCCACAGATACGCAGTATTTT.

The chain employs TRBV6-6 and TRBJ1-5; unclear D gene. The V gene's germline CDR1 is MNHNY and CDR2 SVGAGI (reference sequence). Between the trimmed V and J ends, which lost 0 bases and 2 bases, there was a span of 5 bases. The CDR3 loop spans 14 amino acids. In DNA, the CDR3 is TGTGCCAGCAGTTACTCGCAGGGCAATCAGCCCCAGCATTTT. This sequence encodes CASSYSQGNQPQHF.

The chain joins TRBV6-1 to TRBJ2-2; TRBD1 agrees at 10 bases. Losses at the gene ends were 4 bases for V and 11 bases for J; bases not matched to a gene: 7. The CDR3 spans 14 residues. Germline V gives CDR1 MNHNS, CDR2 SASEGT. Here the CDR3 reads CASSAAGTGAELFF. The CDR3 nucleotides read TGTGCCAGCAGTGCCGCCGGGACAGGGGCCGAGCTGTTTTTT.

CDR3 sequence: CASSERGLGNTIYF. The CDR3 coding sequence is TGTGCCAGCAGTGAACGGGGGCTTGGAAACACCATATATTTT. The genes are TRBV6-1 and TRBJ1-3; maybe TRBD1 (6 bases). CDR1 and CDR2 from the germline V gene are MNHNS and SASEGT. The CDR3 sequence is 14 residues long. Trimming stripped 2 bases from V and 3 bases from J, with 8 bases between.

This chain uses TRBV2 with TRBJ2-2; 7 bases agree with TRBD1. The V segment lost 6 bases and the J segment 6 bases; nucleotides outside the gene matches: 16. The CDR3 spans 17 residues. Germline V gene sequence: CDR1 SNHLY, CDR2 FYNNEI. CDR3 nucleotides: TGTGCCAGCAGGGGACAGCGACTACCGGGCGCGGCCGGGGAGCTGTTTTTT. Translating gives CASRGQRLPGAAGELFF.

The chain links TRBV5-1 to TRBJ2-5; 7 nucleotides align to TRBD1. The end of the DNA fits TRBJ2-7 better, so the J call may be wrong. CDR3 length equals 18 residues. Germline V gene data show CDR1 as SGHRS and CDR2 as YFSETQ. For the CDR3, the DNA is TGCGCCAGCAGCTTACGGACAGGACTCTACAGGAGCTCCTACGAGCAGTACTTC. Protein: CASSLRTGLYRSSYEQYF.

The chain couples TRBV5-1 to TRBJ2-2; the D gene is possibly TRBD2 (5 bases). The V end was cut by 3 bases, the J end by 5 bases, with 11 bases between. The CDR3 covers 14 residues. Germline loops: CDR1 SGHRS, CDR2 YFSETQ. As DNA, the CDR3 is TGCGCCAGCAGCTCGGGAAAGGAAACCGGGGAGCTGTTTTTT. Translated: CASSSGKETGELFF.

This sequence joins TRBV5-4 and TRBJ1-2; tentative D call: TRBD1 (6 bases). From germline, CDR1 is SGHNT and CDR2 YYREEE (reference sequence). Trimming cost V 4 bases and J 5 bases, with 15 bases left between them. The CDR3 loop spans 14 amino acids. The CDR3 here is CASSRQGREYGYTF. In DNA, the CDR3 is TGTGCCAGCAGCCGCCAGGGGAGGGAGTATGGCTACACCTTC.

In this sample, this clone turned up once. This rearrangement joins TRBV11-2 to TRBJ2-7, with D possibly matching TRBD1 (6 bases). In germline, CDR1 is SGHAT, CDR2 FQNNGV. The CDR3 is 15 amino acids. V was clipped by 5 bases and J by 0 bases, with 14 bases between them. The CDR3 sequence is CASSSWGRSSYEQYF. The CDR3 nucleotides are TGTGCCAGCAGCAGCTGGGGGCGCAGCTCCTACGAGCAGTACTTC.

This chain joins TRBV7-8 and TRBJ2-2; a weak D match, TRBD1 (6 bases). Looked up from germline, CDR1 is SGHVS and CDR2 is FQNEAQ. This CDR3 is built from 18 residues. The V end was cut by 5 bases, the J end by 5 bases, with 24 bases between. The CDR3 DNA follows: TGTGCCAGCAGCCCCCCGGCAGGGGCTAGCTTTGAGACCGGGGAGCTGTTTTTT. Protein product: CASSPPAGASFETGELFF.

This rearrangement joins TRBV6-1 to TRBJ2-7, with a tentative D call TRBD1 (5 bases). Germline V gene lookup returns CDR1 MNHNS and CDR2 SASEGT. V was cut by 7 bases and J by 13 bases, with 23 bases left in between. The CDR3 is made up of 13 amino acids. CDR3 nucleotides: TGTGCCAGCAAAACCACAAGCGACAGTTTTGCTTACTTC. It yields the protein CASKTTSDSFAYF.

CDR3 coding DNA: TGTGCCAGCAGCTCCGGGTCGGGACAGGGGGCGACTGAAGCTTTCTTT. Residues: CASSSGSGQGATEAFF. J is TRBJ1-1 and V is TRBV5-4, with 12 positions matching TRBD1. This CDR3 comprises 16 residues. The V gene's germline CDR1 is SGHNT and CDR2 YYREEE (reference sequence). J gave up 5 bases and V 3 bases, and 8 bases lay outside the gene matches.

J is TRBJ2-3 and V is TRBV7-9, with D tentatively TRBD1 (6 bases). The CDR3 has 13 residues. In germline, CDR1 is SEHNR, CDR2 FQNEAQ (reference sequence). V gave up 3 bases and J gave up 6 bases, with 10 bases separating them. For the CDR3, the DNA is TGTGCCAGCAGCTTTTCAGGGGCCGATACGCAGTATTTT. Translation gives CASSFSGADTQYF.

The CDR3 nucleotides are TGTGCCACCAGCAGACCGGGCCCCCGCCAGTACTTC. Its translation: CATSRPGPRQYF. This chain links TRBV15 with TRBJ2-7; D ambiguous. Looked up from germline, CDR1 is LNHNV and CDR2 is YYDKDF (reference sequence). This CDR3 has 12 amino acids. V lost 2 bases to trimming and J lost 10 bases, with 12 bases between them.

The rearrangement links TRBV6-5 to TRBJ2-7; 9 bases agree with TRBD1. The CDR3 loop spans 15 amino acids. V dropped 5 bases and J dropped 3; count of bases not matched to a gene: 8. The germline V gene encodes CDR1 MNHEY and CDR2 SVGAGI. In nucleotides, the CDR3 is TGTGCCAGCAGTACAGAGGGACAGGGCATCTACGAGCAGTACTTC. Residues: CASSTEGQGIYEQYF.